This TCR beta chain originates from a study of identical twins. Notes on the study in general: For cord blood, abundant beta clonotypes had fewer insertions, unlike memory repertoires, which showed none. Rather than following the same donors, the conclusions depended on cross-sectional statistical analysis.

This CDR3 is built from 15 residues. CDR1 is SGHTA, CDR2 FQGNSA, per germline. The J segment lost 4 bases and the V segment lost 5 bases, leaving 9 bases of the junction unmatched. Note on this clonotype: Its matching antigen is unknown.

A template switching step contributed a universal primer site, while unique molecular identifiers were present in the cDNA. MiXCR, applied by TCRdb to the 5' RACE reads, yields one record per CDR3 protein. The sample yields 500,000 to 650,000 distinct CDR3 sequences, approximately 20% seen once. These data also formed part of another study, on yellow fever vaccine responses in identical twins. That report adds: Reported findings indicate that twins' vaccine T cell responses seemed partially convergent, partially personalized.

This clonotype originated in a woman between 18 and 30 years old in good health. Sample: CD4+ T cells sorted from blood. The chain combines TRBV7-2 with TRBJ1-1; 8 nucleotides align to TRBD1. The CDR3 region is CASSLLRDRGTEAFF. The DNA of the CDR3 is TGTGCCAGCAGCCTACTTCGCGACAGGGGCACTGAAGCTTTCTTT.